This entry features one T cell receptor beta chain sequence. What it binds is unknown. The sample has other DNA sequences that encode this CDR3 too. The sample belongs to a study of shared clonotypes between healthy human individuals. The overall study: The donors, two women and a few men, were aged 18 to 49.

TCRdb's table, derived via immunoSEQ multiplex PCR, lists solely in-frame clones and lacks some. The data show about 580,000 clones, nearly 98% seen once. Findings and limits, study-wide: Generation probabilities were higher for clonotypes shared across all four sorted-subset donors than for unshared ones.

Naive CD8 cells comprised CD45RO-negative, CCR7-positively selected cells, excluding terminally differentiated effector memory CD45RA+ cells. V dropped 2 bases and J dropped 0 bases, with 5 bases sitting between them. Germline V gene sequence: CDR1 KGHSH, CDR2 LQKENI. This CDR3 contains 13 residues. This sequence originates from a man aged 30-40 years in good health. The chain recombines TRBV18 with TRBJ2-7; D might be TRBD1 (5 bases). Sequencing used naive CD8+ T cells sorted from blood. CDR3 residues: CASSPDSSYEQYF. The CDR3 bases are TGTGCCAGCTCACCAGACAGCTCCTACGAGCAGTACTTC.